A selection of T cell receptor beta chains follows, all from one sample in a study of PD-L1 blockade in urothelial cancer. Sequenced by immunoSEQ multiplex PCR; TCRdb stores in-frame clones only, minus some. This table has some 120,000 clones, more than 70% appearing once. Sequencing used PBMCs, obtained around atezolizumab (anti-PD-L1) treatment. The receptor set was obtained from a man aged 45-65 years with urothelial cancer. Each CDR3 is given with its conserved first and last residue. D genes are given only for firm matches. The size entry is marked missing in some rows and otherwise reads once, few, many or a size class.

V gene: TRBV13
J gene: TRBJ2-7
D gene: TRBD2
clone size: .
CDR3 protein: CASSLPSGRVNEQYF
CDR3 DNA: TGTGCCAGCAGCCTTCCTAGCGGGAGGGTAAACGAGCAGTACTTC

V gene: TRBV29-1
J gene: TRBJ2-7
D gene: TRBD1
clone size: .
CDR3 protein: CSVGGTAYEQYF
CDR3 DNA: TGCAGCGTTGGGGGGACAGCCTACGAGCAGTACTTC

V gene: TRBV28
J gene: TRBJ1-4
D gene: .
clone size: .
CDR3 protein: CAGRGESGGKLFF
CDR3 DNA: TGTGCCGGGAGAGGGGAGTCGGGGGGAAAACTGTTTTTT

V gene: TRBV15
J gene: TRBJ1-4
D gene: TRBD1
clone size: once
CDR3 protein: CATNRGQKNEKLFF
CDR3 DNA: TGTGCCACCAACAGGGGCCAGAAGAATGAAAAACTGTTTTTT

V gene: TRBV5-1
J gene: TRBJ2-3
D gene: TRBD2
clone size: .
CDR3 protein: CASWTSGNTDTQYF
CDR3 DNA: TGCGCCAGCTGGACTAGCGGGAATACAGATACGCAGTATTTT

V gene: TRBV2
J gene: TRBJ1-6
D gene: .
clone size: .
CDR3 protein: CASSENRAGNSPLHF
CDR3 DNA: TGTGCCAGCAGTGAAAACAGGGCAGGGAATTCACCCCTCCACTTT

V gene: TRBV19
J gene: TRBJ2-5
D gene: .
clone size: once
CDR3 protein: CASSISGYETQYF
CDR3 DNA: TGTGCCAGTAGTATTTCGGGATACGAGACCCAGTACTTC

V gene: TRBV27
J gene: TRBJ1-1
D gene: .
clone size: once
CDR3 protein: CASLQPSRGEAFF
CDR3 DNA: TGTGCCAGTTTACAACCCTCCCGGGGAGAAGCTTTCTTT

V gene: TRBV5-1
J gene: TRBJ1-1
D gene: .
clone size: .
CDR3 protein: CASRRGNTEAFF
CDR3 DNA: TGCGCCAGCAGACGGGGGAACACTGAAGCTTTCTTT

V gene: TRBV28
J gene: TRBJ1-2
D gene: TRBD1
clone size: once
CDR3 protein: CASSMTGLFTGYTF
CDR3 DNA: TGTGCCAGCAGTATGACAGGGCTGTTTACTGGCTACACCTTC

V gene: TRBV28
J gene: TRBJ1-4
D gene: TRBD1
clone size: .
CDR3 protein: CASSRGQAAPEKLFF
CDR3 DNA: TGTGCCAGCAGTCGCGGACAGGCCGCCCCTGAAAAACTGTTTTTT

V gene: TRBV11-2
J gene: TRBJ2-7
D gene: TRBD1
clone size: .
CDR3 protein: CASSPRQGATYEQYF
CDR3 DNA: TGTGCCAGCAGCCCAAGACAGGGAGCTACCTACGAGCAGTACTTC

V gene: TRBV6-5
J gene: TRBJ2-7
D gene: TRBD2
clone size: .
CDR3 protein: CASSYVPGGNYEQYF
CDR3 DNA: TGTGCCAGCAGTTACGTTCCGGGGGGGAATTACGAGCAGTACTTC

V gene: TRBV18
J gene: TRBJ2-7
D gene: .
clone size: once
CDR3 protein: CASSLTTAGGRTYEQYF
CDR3 DNA: TGTGCCAGCTCACTTACAACCGCGGGCGGCCGAACCTACGAGCAGTACTTC

V gene: TRBV9
J gene: TRBJ1-1
D gene: .
clone size: .
CDR3 protein: CASSVGLLLNTEAFF
CDR3 DNA: TGTGCCAGCAGCGTAGGGCTTCTGCTGAACACTGAAGCTTTCTTT

V gene: TRBV7-6
J gene: TRBJ2-7
D gene: TRBD1
clone size: .
CDR3 protein: CASSLGGRGLHEQYF
CDR3 DNA: TGTGCCAGCAGCTTAGGGGGCAGGGGGCTACACGAGCAGTACTTC

V gene: TRBV7-6
J gene: TRBJ2-1
D gene: TRBD2
clone size: .
CDR3 protein: CASSSLAANNEQFF
CDR3 DNA: TGTGCCAGCAGCTCCCTAGCGGCCAACAATGAGCAGTTCTTC

V gene: TRBV7-3
J gene: TRBJ2-7
D gene: .
clone size: .
CDR3 protein: CASGVVGGPYYEQYF
CDR3 DNA: TGTGCCAGCGGGGTGGTAGGGGGTCCCTATTACGAGCAGTACTTC

V gene: TRBV9
J gene: TRBJ2-3
D gene: TRBD2
clone size: .
CDR3 protein: CASSVAPGWEGADTQYF
CDR3 DNA: TGTGCCAGCAGCGTAGCCCCGGGGTGGGAGGGCGCAGATACGCAGTATTTT

V gene: TRBV25-1
J gene: TRBJ1-4
D gene: TRBD1
clone size: .
CDR3 protein: CASSEGQGVGNEKLFF
CDR3 DNA: TGTGCCAGCAGTGAAGGACAGGGGGTTGGTAATGAAAAACTGTTTTTT

V gene: TRBV28
J gene: TRBJ2-5
D gene: TRBD2
clone size: .
CDR3 protein: CASSSTTAGGSETQYF
CDR3 DNA: TGTGCCAGCAGTTCAACTACAGCGGGAGGGAGTGAGACCCAGTACTTC

V gene: TRBV19
J gene: TRBJ1-1
D gene: TRBD1
clone size: .
CDR3 protein: CASLQGANTEAFF
CDR3 DNA: TGTGCCAGCCTACAGGGGGCGAACACTGAAGCTTTCTTT

V gene: TRBV10-3
J gene: TRBJ2-1
D gene: .
clone size: .
CDR3 protein: CATRGGLNTGATSNEQFF
CDR3 DNA: TGTGCCACCCGAGGGGGACTAAACACGGGTGCTACTTCCAATGAGCAGTTCTTC

V gene: TRBV25-1
J gene: TRBJ1-2
D gene: .
clone size: .
CDR3 protein: CASSDPGTSNYGYTF
CDR3 DNA: TGTGCCAGCAGTGACCCGGGGACATCTAACTATGGCTACACCTTC

V gene: TRBV7-2
J gene: TRBJ2-1
D gene: TRBD1
clone size: .
CDR3 protein: CASSLEGQTYNEQFF
CDR3 DNA: TGTGCCAGCAGCTTAGAGGGACAGACCTACAATGAGCAGTTCTTC

V gene: TRBV4-1
J gene: TRBJ1-1
D gene: TRBD1
clone size: .
CDR3 protein: CASSRIRDSGMNTEAFF
CDR3 DNA: TGCGCCAGCAGCCGGATCCGGGACAGCGGCATGAACACTGAAGCTTTCTTT

V gene: TRBV2
J gene: TRBJ2-2
D gene: TRBD2
clone size: .
CDR3 protein: CASSVALADTGELFF
CDR3 DNA: TGTGCCAGCAGTGTGGCACTAGCGGACACCGGGGAGCTGTTTTTT